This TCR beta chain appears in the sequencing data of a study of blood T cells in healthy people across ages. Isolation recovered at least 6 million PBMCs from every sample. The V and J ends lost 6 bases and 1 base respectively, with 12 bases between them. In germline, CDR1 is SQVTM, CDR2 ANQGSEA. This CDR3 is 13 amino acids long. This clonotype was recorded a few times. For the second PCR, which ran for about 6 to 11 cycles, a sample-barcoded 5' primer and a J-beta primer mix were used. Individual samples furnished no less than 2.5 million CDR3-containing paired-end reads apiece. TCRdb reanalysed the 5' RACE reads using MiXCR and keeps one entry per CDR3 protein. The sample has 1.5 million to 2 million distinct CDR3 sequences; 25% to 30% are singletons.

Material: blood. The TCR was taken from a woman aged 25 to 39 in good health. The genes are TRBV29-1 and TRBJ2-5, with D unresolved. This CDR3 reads CSVVGRAQETQYF. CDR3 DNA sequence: TGCAGCGTGGTGGGTAGGGCCCAAGAGACCCAGTACTTC. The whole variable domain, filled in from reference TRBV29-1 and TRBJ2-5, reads SAVISQKPSRDICQRGTSLTIQCQVDSQVTMMFWYRQQPGQSLTLIATANQGSEATYESGFVIDKFPISRPNLTFSTLTVSNMSPEDSSIYLCSVVGRAQETQYFGPGTRLLVL.